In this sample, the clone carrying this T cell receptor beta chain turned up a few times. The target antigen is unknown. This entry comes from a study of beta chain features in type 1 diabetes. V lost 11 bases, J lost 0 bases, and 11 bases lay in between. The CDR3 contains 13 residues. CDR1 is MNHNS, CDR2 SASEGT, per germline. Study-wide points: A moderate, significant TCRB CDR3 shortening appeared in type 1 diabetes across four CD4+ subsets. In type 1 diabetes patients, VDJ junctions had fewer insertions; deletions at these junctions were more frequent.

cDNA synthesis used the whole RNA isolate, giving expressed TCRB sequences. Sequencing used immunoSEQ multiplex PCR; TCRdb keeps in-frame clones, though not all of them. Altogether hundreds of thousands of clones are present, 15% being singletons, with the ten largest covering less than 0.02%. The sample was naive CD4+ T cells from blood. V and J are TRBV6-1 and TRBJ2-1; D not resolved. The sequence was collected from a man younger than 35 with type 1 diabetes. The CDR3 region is CAAGQSSYNEQFF. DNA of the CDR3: TGTGCCGCTGGTCAGTCCTCCTACAATGAGCAGTTCTTC.